These 13 T cell receptor beta chains share one sample of origin, sequenced in a study of shared clonotypes between healthy human individuals. The method was immunoSEQ multiplex PCR; TCRdb's version includes in-frame clones alone and lacks a portion of them. The sample shows around 990,000 clones, 60% to 80% of them seen only once. Sample: memory CD4+ T cells from PBMCs. As for subset: CD45RA-negative fraction. The receptors were gathered from a man aged 18-30 years in good health. Some clones in this sample may be carry-over from other donors' samples.

Regarding this clone: Additional DNA sequences in this sample encode the identical CDR3. V is TRBV11-2 and J is TRBJ2-2; no firm D call. CDR3 length equals 14 residues. Germline V gene data show CDR1 as SGHAT and CDR2 as FQNNGV. Trimming left V 1 base short and J 4 bases short, with 7 bases between. The CDR3 DNA is TGTGCCAGCAGCTTAGTTCGCGGCACCGGGGAGCTGTTTTTT. The encoded protein is CASSLVRGTGELFF.

The V call is TRBV6-1, the J call TRBJ2-3; TRBD2 is a possible D gene (6 bases). The V end lost 10 bases, the J end lost 2 bases, and 13 bases lay between the germline ends. Germline V gene data show CDR1 as MNHNS and CDR2 as SASEGT. The CDR3 is 13 amino acids. DNA for the CDR3: TGTGCCACCACCGGGACTTTCACAGATACGCAGTATTTT. Its translation: CATTGTFTDTQYF.

The genes are TRBV7-9 and TRBJ2-1; TRBD1 aligns across 8 bases. The CDR3 extends over 15 amino acids. The V and J ends lost 6 bases and 0 bases, in that order; junction bases with no gene match: 4. The germline gives CDR1 SEHNR, CDR2 FQNEAQ (reference sequence). The CDR3 DNA sequence: TGTGCCAGCAGTCGGACAGGGCACTCCTACAATGAGCAGTTCTTC. Translating gives CASSRTGHSYNEQFF.

Points on this clone: At one of its ends the junction is not consistent with the germline gene, which may arise from a read error. The chain couples TRBV5-1 to TRBJ2-3; 14 positions match TRBD2. Per germline, CDR1 SGHRS and CDR2 YFSETQ. The length of the CDR3 is 18 residues. CDR3 coding DNA: TGCGCCAGCAGCGGAGGAGGACTAGCGGGAGGACGCACAGATATGCAGTATTTT. Amino acids: CASSGGGLAGGRTDMQYF.

The V gene is TRBV15, the J gene TRBJ2-5, with 9 bases identical to TRBD2. The V gene's germline CDR1 is LNHNV and CDR2 YYDKDF (reference sequence). The CDR3 has 14 residues. V shed 3 bases and J 1 base; nucleotides not matched to a gene: 0. The CDR3: CATSRTSGQETQYF. In nucleotides, the CDR3 is TGTGCCACCAGCAGGACTAGCGGCCAAGAGACCCAGTACTTC.

The chain recombines TRBV9 with TRBJ1-2; 7 bases map to TRBD1. The length of the CDR3 is 17 residues. V was clipped by 4 bases and J by 5 bases; unmatched bases: 17. CDR1 and CDR2 (germline): SGDLS, YYNGEE. The DNA for the CDR3 is TGTGCCAGCAGCTCAACCCTGAACAGGGGCTCTGGATATGGCTACACCTTC. Encoded protein: CASSSTLNRGSGYGYTF.

This clone was seen once. CDR3 amino acids: CASSIRWGPLDEQFF. The CDR3, as DNA: TGTGCCAGCAGCATAAGATGGGGCCCCTTGGATGAGCAGTTCTTC. The chain combines TRBV5-4 with TRBJ2-1; possible D gene TRBD1, 5 bases. The germline V gene encodes CDR1 SGHNT and CDR2 YYREEE (reference sequence). Trimming took 4 bases from V and 8 from J, leaving 19 bases between them. This CDR3 has 15 residues.

The chain joins TRBV19 to TRBJ2-7; 10 bases line up with TRBD2. The V and J ends lost 6 bases and 3 bases, in that order; junction bases with no gene match: 2. Per germline, CDR1 LNHDA and CDR2 SQIVND (reference sequence). This CDR3 contains 13 residues. This chain's CDR3 is CASRSSGGYEQYF. The CDR3 bases are TGTGCCAGTAGATCTAGCGGGGGCTACGAGCAGTACTTC.

The rearrangement joins TRBV9 to TRBJ1-1; TRBD1 matches 11 bases. V lost 3 bases and J lost 4; bases outside the gene matches: 8. Germline loops: CDR1 SGDLS, CDR2 YYNGEE. The CDR3 runs to 16 residues. The DNA of the CDR3 is TGTGCCAGCAGCGGCGGGACAGGGGGGTATGGCACTGAAGCTTTCTTT. Translation gives CASSGGTGGYGTEAFF. Full variable domain (outside the CDR3, taken from reference TRBV9 and TRBJ1-1): DSGVTQTPKHLITATGQRVTLRCSPRSGDLSVYWYQQSLDQGLQFLIQYYNGEERAKGNILERFSAQQFPDLHSELNLSSLELGDSALYFCASSGGTGGYGTEAFFGQGTRLTVV.

The chain joins TRBV28 to TRBJ2-2, with TRBD2 matching 7 bases. Germline V gene lookup returns CDR1 MDHEN and CDR2 SYDVKM. CDR3 length: 15 residues. J gave up 4 bases and V 6 bases, and 8 bases lay outside the gene matches. CDR3 DNA: TGTGCCAGCAGGGGGGAGGGAGGCGGCACCGGGGAGCTGTTTTTT. Translated: CASRGEGGGTGELFF.

This chain links TRBV30 with TRBJ1-2, with D maybe TRBD1 (5 bases). This CDR3 has 13 amino acids. The V and J ends lost 3 bases and 4 bases respectively, with 12 bases between them. The V gene's germline CDR1 is GTSNPN and CDR2 SVGIG (reference sequence). As DNA, the CDR3 is TGTGCCTGGAGCACCGGGCAGGGCTATGGCTACACCTTC. Its translation is CAWSTGQGYGYTF.

The rearrangement links TRBV6-5 to TRBJ1-2; tentative D call: TRBD1 (6 bases). The CDR3 consists of 12 residues. In germline, CDR1 is MNHEY, CDR2 SVGAGI. V was clipped by 5 bases and J by 5 bases, with 9 bases between them. CDR3 region: CASSGGQYGYTF. In DNA, the CDR3 is TGTGCCAGCAGTGGGGGACAATATGGCTACACCTTC.

The chain combines TRBV30 with TRBJ1-4, with D perhaps matching TRBD1 (5 bases). The CDR3 consists of 14 residues. Germline CDR1 reads GTSNPN; CDR2 reads SVGIG (reference sequence). Trimming pared 0 bases from V and 5 bases from J, leaving 10 bases between. The CDR3 reads CAWSVAGGNEKLFF. The CDR3 DNA reads as TGTGCCTGGAGTGTAGCGGGGGGGAATGAAAAACTGTTTTTT. Full variable domain (outside the CDR3, taken from reference TRBV30 and TRBJ1-4): SQTIHQWPATLVQPVGSPLSLECTVEGTSNPNLYWYRQAAGRGLQLLFYSVGIGQISSEVPQNLSASRPQDRQFILSSKKLLLSDSGFYLCAWSVAGGNEKLFFGSGTQLSVL.